Below, 15 T cell receptor beta chains from the same sample are listed, as sequenced in a study of cytomegalovirus exposure and HLA in healthy donors. This PCR relied on a set of 60 Vbeta primers and 13 Jbeta primers. Profiled with immunoSEQ multiplex PCR; TCRdb holds only in-frame clones, not every one. Reported are approximately 120,000 clones; the ten largest clones contain about 2.3%. The sequencing input was PBMCs. The receptors come from a man aged 35-49 years in good health and CMV-seronegative.

The V call is TRBV9, the J call TRBJ1-2; TRBD1 aligns across 10 bases. After removal of 4 bases from V and 5 bases from J, the junction contained 5 bases not matched to a gene. Germline CDR1 and CDR2: SGDLS and YYNGEE. The CDR3 covers 14 residues. This CDR3 is CASSRTGGQYGYTF. Here the CDR3 DNA reads TGTGCCAGCAGCAGGACAGGGGGGCAATATGGCTACACCTTC.

The chain joins TRBV19 to TRBJ2-5, with TRBD2 matching over 8 bases. Germline V gene data show CDR1 as LNHDA and CDR2 as SQIVND (reference sequence). V shed 6 bases and J 4 bases; nucleotides not matched to a gene: 22. This CDR3 comprises 19 residues. The DNA for the CDR3 is TGTGCCAGTAGCCCCCTTGGCGGCGTAAGGACCGGGGGGGGAGAGACCCAGTACTTC. Protein: CASSPLGGVRTGGGETQYF. Full variable domain (outside the CDR3, taken from reference TRBV19 and TRBJ2-5): DGGITQSPKYLFRKEGQNVTLSCEQNLNHDAMYWYRQDPGQGLRLIYYSQIVNDFQKGDIAEGYSVSREKKESFPLTVTSAQKNPTAFYLCASSPLGGVRTGGGETQYFGPGTRLLVL.

This sequence joins TRBV19 and TRBJ2-7, with 8 bases identical to TRBD1. Germline CDR1 and CDR2: LNHDA and SQIVND (reference sequence). This CDR3 has 17 residues. With V trimmed by 9 bases and J by 7 bases, 23 bases remained unmatched. The CDR3 loop is CASSAYLDRVVFGEQYF. The CDR3 region has the DNA TGTGCCAGCTCAGCTTACCTGGACAGGGTGGTTTTTGGGGAGCAGTACTTC.

This chain uses TRBV5-1 with TRBJ2-7; 10 bases agree with TRBD1. Germline V lookup: CDR1 SGHRS, CDR2 YFSETQ. J gave up 6 bases and V 4 bases, and 10 bases lay outside the gene matches. The CDR3 totals 15 residues. CDR3 sequence: CASSPLMGTGVEQYF. CDR3 nucleotides: TGCGCCAGCAGCCCACTCATGGGGACAGGGGTCGAGCAGTACTTC.

V usage is TRBV13 and J usage is TRBJ2-7; 8 bases match TRBD1. V lost 3 bases to trimming and J lost 5 bases; unmatched junction nucleotides: 12. This CDR3 comprises 16 residues. Germline loops: CDR1 PRHDT, CDR2 FYEKMQ (reference sequence). The CDR3 sequence is CASSFGGQAPRDEQYF. CDR3 nucleotides: TGTGCCAGCAGCTTTGGGGGACAGGCTCCTAGGGACGAGCAGTACTTC.

The CDR3, as DNA: TGTGCCAGCAGTTTAGGGCCGGGGGACTATGGCTACACCTTC. It is translated as CASSLGPGDYGYTF. The chain employs TRBV27 and TRBJ1-2; perhaps TRBD1 as D (5 bases). The CDR3 runs to 14 residues. The V and J ends lost 2 bases and 3 bases respectively, with 10 bases between them. Per germline, CDR1 MNHEY and CDR2 SMNVEV (reference sequence).

The chain carries TRBV20-1 and TRBJ2-7; D is unresolved. Germline CDR1 DFQATT, CDR2 SNEGSKA (reference sequence). The CDR3 contains 10 residues. Trimming stripped 2 bases from V and 5 bases from J, with 4 bases between. CDR3 loop: CSARYNEQYF. DNA of the CDR3: TGCAGTGCTAGATATAACGAGCAGTACTTC.

The genes are TRBV7-8 and TRBJ2-1; TRBD2 aligns across 10 bases. V lost 1 base to trimming and J lost 6 bases; unmatched junction nucleotides: 12. Per germline, CDR1 SGHVS and CDR2 FQNEAQ. This CDR3 has 18 residues. CDR3: CASSLVGLAVQGANEQFF. The DNA of the CDR3 is TGTGCCAGCAGCTTAGTTGGACTAGCGGTCCAGGGTGCCAATGAGCAGTTCTTC.

V gene TRBV5-1 combines with J gene TRBJ2-7, with 8 nucleotides matching TRBD1. In germline, CDR1 is SGHRS, CDR2 YFSETQ. V gave up 4 bases and J gave up 5 bases; unmatched junction bases: 8. The CDR3 runs to 14 residues. CDR3 region: CASSRTPTGDEQYF. The CDR3 nucleotides read TGCGCCAGCAGCCGGACGCCGACAGGGGACGAGCAGTACTTC.

The V gene is TRBV6-5, the J gene TRBJ2-5; TRBD1 aligns across 7 bases. Per germline, CDR1 MNHEY and CDR2 SVGAGI. CDR3 length: 14 residues. V lost 0 bases to trimming and J lost 9 bases; unmatched junction nucleotides: 7. The DNA of the CDR3 is TGTGCCAGCAGTTACTCAGGGGGCTTAAGGGCCCAGTACTTC. Its protein product is CASSYSGGLRAQYF.

The J gene is TRBJ2-3, the V gene TRBV5-1; D remains unclear. V was trimmed by 6 bases and J by 1 base, leaving 12 bases between them. The V gene's germline CDR1 is SGHRS and CDR2 YFSETQ. The CDR3 spans 14 residues. This CDR3 reads CASTLAVGTDTQYF. The CDR3 DNA follows: TGCGCCAGCACTCTGGCGGTCGGCACAGATACGCAGTATTTT.

The chain combines TRBV23-1 with TRBJ1-5; a possible D gene is TRBD1 (5 bases). TRBV23-1 is recorded as an ORF, its role being uncertain. V lost 0 bases and J lost 3, with 9 bases in between. The CDR3 length is 15 residues. CDR3 bases: TGCGCCAGCAGTCAATCGTCGGGGGACAATCAGCCCCAGCATTTT. Amino acids: CASSQSSGDNQPQHF.

The chain joins TRBV5-4 to TRBJ1-6; D ambiguous. V was clipped by 2 bases and J by 8 bases, with 11 bases between them. The CDR3 loop spans 14 amino acids. Per the germline V gene, CDR1 is SGHNT and CDR2 is YYREEE (reference sequence). This chain's CDR3 is CASSFKGVDSPLHF. The CDR3 nucleotides read TGTGCCAGCAGCTTTAAGGGAGTAGATTCACCCCTCCACTTT.

CDR3 sequence: CASSGQRYEEQYF. CDR3 sequence (DNA): TGTGCCAGCAGCGGACAGAGGTATGAGGAGCAGTACTTC. V is TRBV11-2 and J is TRBJ2-5, with D perhaps TRBD1 (6 bases). Germline CDR1 reads SGHAT; CDR2 reads FQNNGV. There are 13 residues in the CDR3. V lost 5 bases to trimming and J lost 11 bases, with 18 bases between them.

The chain uses TRBV5-4 and TRBJ1-1; maybe TRBD1 (5 bases). V was shortened by 2 bases and J by 2 bases, with 7 bases between the two germline ends. The CDR3 loop spans 13 amino acids. Germline CDR1 SGHNT, CDR2 YYREEE (reference sequence). CDR3 in DNA: TGTGCCAGCAGCTTCGACAGCAACACTGAAGCTTTCTTT. As protein: CASSFDSNTEAFF.